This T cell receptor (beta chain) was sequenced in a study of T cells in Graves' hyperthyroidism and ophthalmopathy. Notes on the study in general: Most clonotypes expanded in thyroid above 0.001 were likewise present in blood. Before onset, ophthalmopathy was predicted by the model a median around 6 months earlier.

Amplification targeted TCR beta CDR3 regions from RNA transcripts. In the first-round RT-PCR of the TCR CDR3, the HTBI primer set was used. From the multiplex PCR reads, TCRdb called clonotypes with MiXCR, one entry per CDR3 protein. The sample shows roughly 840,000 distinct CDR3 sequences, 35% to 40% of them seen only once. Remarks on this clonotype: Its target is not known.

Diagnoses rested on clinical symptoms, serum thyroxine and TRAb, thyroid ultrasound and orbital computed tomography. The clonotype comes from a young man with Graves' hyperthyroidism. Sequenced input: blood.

CDR3 sequence: CARADRDEQYF. The CDR3 DNA reads TGTGCTAGAGCGGATAGGGACGAGCAGTACTTC. The chain uses TRBV7-7 and TRBJ2-7; D perhaps matches TRBD2 (5 bases). Germline V CDR1 and CDR2: SSHAT, FNYEAQ (reference sequence). The CDR3 has 11 amino acids.